This TCR beta chain is from a study of cytomegalovirus exposure and HLA in healthy donors. A word on this clone: Its antigen is undetermined.

This PCR relied on a set of 60 Vbeta primers and 13 Jbeta primers. Sequencing was performed with immunoSEQ multiplex PCR; in TCRdb, only in-frame clones are kept and a portion is missing. The sample has roughly 150,000 clones; just over 70% are singletons. General study points: The later analysis indicated that the majority of CMV-associated TCR beta chains appeared HLA-restricted.

This CDR3 region has 14 residues. With V trimmed by 4 bases and J by 8 bases, 7 bases remained unmatched. Per the germline V gene, CDR1 is SGHNT and CDR2 is YYREEE (reference sequence). This clonotype was obtained from a man younger than 30 in good health and CMV-seropositive. The specimen sequenced was PBMCs. This chain joins TRBV5-4 and TRBJ1-4; 8 bases are shared with TRBD1. CDR3 region: CASSQGAGFEKLFF. The CDR3 DNA is TGTGCCAGCAGCCAGGGGGCAGGATTCGAAAAACTGTTTTTT. Drawing the rest from reference TRBV5-4 and TRBJ1-4, the complete variable domain is ETGVTQSPTHLIKTRGQQVTLRCSSQSGHNTVSWYQQALGQGPQFIFQYYREEENGRGNFPPRFSGLQFPNYSSELNVNALELDDSALYLCASSQGAGFEKLFFGSGTQLSVL.